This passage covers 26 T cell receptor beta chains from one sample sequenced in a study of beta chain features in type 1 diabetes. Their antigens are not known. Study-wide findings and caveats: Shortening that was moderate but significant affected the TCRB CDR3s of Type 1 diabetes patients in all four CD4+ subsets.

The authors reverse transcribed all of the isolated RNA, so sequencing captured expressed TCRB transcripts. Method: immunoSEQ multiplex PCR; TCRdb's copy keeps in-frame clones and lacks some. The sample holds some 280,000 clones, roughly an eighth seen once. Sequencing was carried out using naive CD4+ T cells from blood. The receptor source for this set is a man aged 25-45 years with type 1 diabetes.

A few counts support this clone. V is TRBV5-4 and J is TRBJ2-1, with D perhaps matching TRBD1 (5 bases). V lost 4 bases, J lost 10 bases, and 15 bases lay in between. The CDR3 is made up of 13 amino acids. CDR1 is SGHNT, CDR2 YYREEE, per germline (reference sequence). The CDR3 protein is CASSRDSPNEQFF. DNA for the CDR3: TGTGCCAGCAGCCGCGACAGCCCCAACGAGCAGTTCTTC.

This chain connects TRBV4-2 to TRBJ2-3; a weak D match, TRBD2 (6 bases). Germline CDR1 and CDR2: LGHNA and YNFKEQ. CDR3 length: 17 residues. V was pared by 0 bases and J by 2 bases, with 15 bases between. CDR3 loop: CASSQDFQAGHTDTQYF. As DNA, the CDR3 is TGTGCCAGCAGCCAAGATTTTCAGGCGGGGCACACAGATACGCAGTATTTT.

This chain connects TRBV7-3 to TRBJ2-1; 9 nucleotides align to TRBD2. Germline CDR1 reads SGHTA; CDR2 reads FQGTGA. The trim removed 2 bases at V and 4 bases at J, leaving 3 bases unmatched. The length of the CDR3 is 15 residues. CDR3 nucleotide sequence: TGTGCCAGCAGCTTAGCTAGCGGGGCTTACAATGAGCAGTTCTTC. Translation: CASSLASGAYNEQFF.

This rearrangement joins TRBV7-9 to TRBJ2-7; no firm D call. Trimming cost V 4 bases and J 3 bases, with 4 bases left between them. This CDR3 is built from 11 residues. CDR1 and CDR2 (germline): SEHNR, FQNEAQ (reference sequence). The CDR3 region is CASSSDYEQYF. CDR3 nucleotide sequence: TGTGCCAGCAGCTCAGACTACGAGCAGTACTTC.

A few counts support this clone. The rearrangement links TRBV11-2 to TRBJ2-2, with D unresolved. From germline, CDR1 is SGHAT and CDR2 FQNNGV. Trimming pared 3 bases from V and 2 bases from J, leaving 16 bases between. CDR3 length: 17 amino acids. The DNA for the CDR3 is TGTGCCAGCAGCTTGGGCCTATTATCCCATAACACCGGGGAGCTGTTTTTT. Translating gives CASSLGLLSHNTGELFF.

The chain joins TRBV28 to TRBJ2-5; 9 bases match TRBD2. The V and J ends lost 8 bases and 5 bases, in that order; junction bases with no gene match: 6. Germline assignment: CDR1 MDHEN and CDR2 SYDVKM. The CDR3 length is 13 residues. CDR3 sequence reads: CASQAGGGETQYF. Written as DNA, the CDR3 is TGTGCCAGCCAGGCGGGGGGGGGCGAGACCCAGTACTTC.

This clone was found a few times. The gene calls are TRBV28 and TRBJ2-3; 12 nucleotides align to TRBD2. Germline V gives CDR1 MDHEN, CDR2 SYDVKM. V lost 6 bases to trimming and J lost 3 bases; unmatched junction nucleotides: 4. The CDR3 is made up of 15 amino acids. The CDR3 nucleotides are TGTGCCAGCAGCCAGACTAGCGGGAGTACAGATACGCAGTATTTT. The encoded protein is CASSQTSGSTDTQYF.

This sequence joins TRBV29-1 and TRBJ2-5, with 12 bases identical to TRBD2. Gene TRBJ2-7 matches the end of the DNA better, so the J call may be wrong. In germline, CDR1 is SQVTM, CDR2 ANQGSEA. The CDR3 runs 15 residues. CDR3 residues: CSVVPTSGSSYEQYF. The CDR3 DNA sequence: TGCAGCGTCGTTCCGACTAGCGGGAGCTCCTACGAGCAGTACTTC.

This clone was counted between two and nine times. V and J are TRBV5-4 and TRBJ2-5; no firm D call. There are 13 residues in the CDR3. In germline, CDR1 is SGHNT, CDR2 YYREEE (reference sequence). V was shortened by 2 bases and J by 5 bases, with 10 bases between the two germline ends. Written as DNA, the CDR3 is TGTGCCAGCAGCTTTCGAGATGTTGAGACCCAGTACTTC. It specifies CASSFRDVETQYF. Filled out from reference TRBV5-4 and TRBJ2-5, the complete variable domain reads ETGVTQSPTHLIKTRGQQVTLRCSSQSGHNTVSWYQQALGQGPQFIFQYYREEENGRGNFPPRFSGLQFPNYSSELNVNALELDDSALYLCASSFRDVETQYFGPGTRLLVL.

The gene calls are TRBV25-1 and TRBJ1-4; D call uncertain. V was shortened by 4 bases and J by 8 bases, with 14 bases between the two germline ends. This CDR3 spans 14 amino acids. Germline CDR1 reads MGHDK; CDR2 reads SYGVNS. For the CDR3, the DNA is TGTGCCAGCAGTGGGCCCTTTATGAACGAAAAACTGTTTTTT. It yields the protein CASSGPFMNEKLFF.

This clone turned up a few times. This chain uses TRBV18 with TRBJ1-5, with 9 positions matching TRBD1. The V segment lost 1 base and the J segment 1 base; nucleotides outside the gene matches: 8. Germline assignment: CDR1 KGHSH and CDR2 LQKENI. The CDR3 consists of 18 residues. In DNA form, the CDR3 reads TGTGCCAGCTCACCACTCCCGACCGGGACAGGGAGCAATCAGCCCCAGCATTTT. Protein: CASSPLPTGTGSNQPQHF.

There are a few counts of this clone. The CDR3 loop is CASSRGGAEQFF. The CDR3 DNA follows: TGCGCCAGCAGCCGCGGAGGGGCTGAGCAGTTCTTC. The rearrangement joins TRBV5-1 to TRBJ2-1, with D perhaps matching TRBD2 (6 bases). Trimming shortened V by 4 bases and J by 9 bases, and 11 bases separated the two germline ends. CDR1 is SGHRS and CDR2 is YFSETQ in the germline V gene. This CDR3 contains 12 residues.

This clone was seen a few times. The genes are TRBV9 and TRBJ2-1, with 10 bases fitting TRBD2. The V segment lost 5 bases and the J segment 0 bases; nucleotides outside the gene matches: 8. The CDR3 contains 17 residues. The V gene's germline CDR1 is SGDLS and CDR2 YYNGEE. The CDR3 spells CASSKIRLAGSYNEQFF. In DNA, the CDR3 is TGTGCCAGCAGTAAGATTCGACTAGCGGGCTCCTACAATGAGCAGTTCTTC.

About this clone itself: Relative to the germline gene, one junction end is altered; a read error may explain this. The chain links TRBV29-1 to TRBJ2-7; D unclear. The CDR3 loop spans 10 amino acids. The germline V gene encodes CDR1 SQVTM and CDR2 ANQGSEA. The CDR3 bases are TGCAGCGTTGTCTCCTATGAGCAGTACTTC. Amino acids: CSVVSYEQYF.

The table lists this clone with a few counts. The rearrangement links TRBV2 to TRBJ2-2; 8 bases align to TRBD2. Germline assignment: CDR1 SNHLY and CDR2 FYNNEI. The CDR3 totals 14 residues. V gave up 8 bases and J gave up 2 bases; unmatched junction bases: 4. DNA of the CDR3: TGTGCCAGCCTAGCGGGTCGCAACACCGGGGAGCTGTTTTTT. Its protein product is CASLAGRNTGELFF.

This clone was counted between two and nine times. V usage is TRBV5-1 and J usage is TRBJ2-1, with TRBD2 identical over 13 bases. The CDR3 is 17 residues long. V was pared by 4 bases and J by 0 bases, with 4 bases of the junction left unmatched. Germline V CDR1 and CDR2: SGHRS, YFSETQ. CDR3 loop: CASSLGLAGVSYNEQFF. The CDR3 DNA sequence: TGCGCCAGCAGCCTCGGACTAGCGGGAGTCTCCTACAATGAGCAGTTCTTC.

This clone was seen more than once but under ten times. CDR3 DNA sequence: TGTGCCAGCAGTGAATATGGTAGCCCGGGAGAGACCCAGTACTTC. Amino acid sequence: CASSEYGSPGETQYF. The chain recombines TRBV25-1 with TRBJ2-5; unclear D gene. Trimming stripped 0 bases from V and 4 bases from J, with 12 bases between. The CDR3 has 15 amino acids. CDR1 and CDR2 from the germline V gene are MGHDK and SYGVNS.

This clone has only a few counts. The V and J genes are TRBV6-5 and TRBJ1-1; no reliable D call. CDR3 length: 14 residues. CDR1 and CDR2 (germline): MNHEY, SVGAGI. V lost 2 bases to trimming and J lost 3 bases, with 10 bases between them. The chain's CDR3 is CASSYGVRDTEAFF. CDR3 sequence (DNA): TGTGCCAGCAGTTACGGGGTGAGGGACACTGAAGCTTTCTTT.

The CDR3 reads CASSQSGTDTQYF. CDR3 coding DNA: TGTGCCAGCAGTCAGAGCGGAACAGATACGCAGTATTTT. This rearrangement joins TRBV2 to TRBJ2-3, with a weak D call TRBD2 (5 bases). This CDR3 spans 13 amino acids. Germline-derived CDR1 and CDR2 are SNHLY and FYNNEI. The V gene lost 5 bases and the J gene lost 3 bases, with 9 bases spanning the gap.

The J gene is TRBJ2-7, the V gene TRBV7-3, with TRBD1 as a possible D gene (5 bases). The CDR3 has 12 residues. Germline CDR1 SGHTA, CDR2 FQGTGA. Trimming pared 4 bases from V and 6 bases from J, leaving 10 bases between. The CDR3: CASSSGFGEQYF. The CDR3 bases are TGTGCCAGCAGCTCAGGGTTCGGCGAGCAGTACTTC.

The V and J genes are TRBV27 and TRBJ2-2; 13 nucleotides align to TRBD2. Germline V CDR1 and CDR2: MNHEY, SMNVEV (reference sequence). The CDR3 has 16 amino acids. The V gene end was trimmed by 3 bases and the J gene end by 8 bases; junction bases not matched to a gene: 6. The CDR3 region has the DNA TGTGCCAGCAGTTTCTCGACTAGCGGGAGGACGGGGGAGCTGTTTTTT. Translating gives CASSFSTSGRTGELFF.

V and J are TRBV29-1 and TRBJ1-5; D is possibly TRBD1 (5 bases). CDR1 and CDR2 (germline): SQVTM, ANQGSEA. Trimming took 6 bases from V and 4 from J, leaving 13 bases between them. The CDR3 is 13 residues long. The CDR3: CSVRDSQNQPQHF. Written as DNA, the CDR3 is TGCAGCGTGAGAGACAGCCAAAATCAGCCCCAGCATTTT.

This CDR3 reads CASLRPGGIYGYTF. CDR3 sequence (DNA): TGTGCCTCCCTCCGGCCAGGGGGAATTTATGGCTACACCTTC. The chain has TRBV30 and TRBJ1-2; 7 nucleotides align to TRBD1. CDR1 and CDR2 from the germline V gene are GTSNPN and SVGIG (reference sequence). The V segment lost 7 bases and the J segment 5 bases; nucleotides outside the gene matches: 13. CDR3 length: 14 residues.

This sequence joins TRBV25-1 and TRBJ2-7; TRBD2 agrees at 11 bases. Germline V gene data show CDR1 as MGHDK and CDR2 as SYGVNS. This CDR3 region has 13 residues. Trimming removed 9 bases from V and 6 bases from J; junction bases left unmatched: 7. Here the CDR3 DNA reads TGTGCCAGTATTAGCGGGAGGGCCCGCGAGCAGTACTTC. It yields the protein CASISGRAREQYF.

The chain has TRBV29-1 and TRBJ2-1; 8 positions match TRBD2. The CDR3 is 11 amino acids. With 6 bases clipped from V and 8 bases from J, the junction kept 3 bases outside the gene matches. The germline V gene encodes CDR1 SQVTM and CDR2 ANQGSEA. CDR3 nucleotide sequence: TGCAGCGTGGGAGCGGGAGATGAGCAGTTCTTC. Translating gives CSVGAGDEQFF.

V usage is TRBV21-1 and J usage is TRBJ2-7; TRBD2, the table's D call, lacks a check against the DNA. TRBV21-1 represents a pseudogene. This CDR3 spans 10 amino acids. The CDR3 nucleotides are TGTGCCAGCAGCAACGACGAGCAGTACTTC. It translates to CASSNDEQYF.